These 24 T cell receptor beta chains originate from one sample sequenced in a study of T cell responses to AZD1222 COVID-19 vaccine (TCRdb year 2021). In light of the paper, this sample's time point label describes: baseline before first vaccination. The library was built by means of the immunoSEQ multiplex PCR assay. Sourced from immuneACCESS, this table was stored by TCRdb with only in-frame sequences that have V and J called. A share of the clones is absent; for the studies checked, an unresolved V gene accounts for under half, and the remainder has no known explanation. This sample gives 120,000 or so clones in total; roughly nine tenths of them show up just once. Approximately 10% of the sample is taken by the ten largest. Here the sequenced sample was peripheral blood, taken on day 0 of AZD1222 vaccination. These receptors came from an adult in good health.

The chain employs TRBV29-1 and TRBJ2-7; D is perhaps TRBD2 (5 bases). The V end lost 6 bases, the J end lost 0 bases, and 15 bases lay between the germline ends. This CDR3 is 14 amino acids long. Per the germline V gene, CDR1 is SQVTM and CDR2 is ANQGSEA. The CDR3 nucleotides are TGCAGCGTGGTTAGGTCGGGGAACTCCTACGAGCAGTACTTC. Residues: CSVVRSGNSYEQYF.

The CDR3 DNA follows: TGTGCTAGTGGTTTCGGGGGAAATAATGAAAAACTGTTTTTT. Translation: CASGFGGNNEKLFF. The gene calls are TRBV12-5 and TRBJ1-4; D might be TRBD1 (5 bases). Germline V gives CDR1 LGHNT, CDR2 FRNRAP. The ends were cut back, 3 bases at V and 4 bases at J, with 9 bases in the middle. This CDR3 has 14 amino acids.

The rearrangement uses TRBV24-1 and TRBJ2-2; TRBD1 aligns across 9 bases. This CDR3 spans 17 amino acids. Germline-derived CDR1 and CDR2 are KGHDR and SFDVKD. V was pared by 3 bases and J by 7 bases, with 11 bases of the junction left unmatched. The CDR3 DNA reads TGTGCCACCAGTGATCTAGCGACAGGGGGATCCCACGGGGAGCTGTTTTTT. It translates to CATSDLATGGSHGELFF.

The genes are TRBV7-2 and TRBJ2-3; 12 bases are shared with TRBD2. Germline CDR1 and CDR2: SGHTA and FQGNSA. The CDR3 consists of 14 residues. V shed 5 bases and J 8 bases; nucleotides not matched to a gene: 5. In DNA form, the CDR3 reads TGTGCCAGCAGCGTCGGACTAGCGGGATCTACGCAGTATTTT. Protein product: CASSVGLAGSTQYF.

This clone was observed a handful of times. The chain combines TRBV10-2 with TRBJ2-1; 9 nucleotides line up with TRBD2. CDR1 is WSHSY, CDR2 SAAADI, per germline. Trimming removed 3 bases from V and 7 bases from J; junction bases left unmatched: 4. The CDR3 is made up of 14 amino acids. CDR3 loop: CASSENLAGNEQFF. For the CDR3, the DNA is TGCGCCAGCAGTGAAAATCTAGCGGGAAATGAGCAGTTCTTC.

This chain connects TRBV27 to TRBJ2-7; 8 nucleotides match TRBD2. The CDR3 runs to 14 residues. The germline CDR1 and CDR2 sequences are MNHEY and SMNVEV (reference sequence). V lost 6 bases, J lost 0 bases, and 4 bases stayed unmatched. The CDR3, as DNA: TGTGCCAGCAGCCTACGGGGGGGCTCCTACGAGCAGTACTTC. As protein: CASSLRGGSYEQYF.

The V gene is TRBV14, the J gene TRBJ2-1; D possibly matches TRBD1 or TRBD2 (5 bases each). CDR1 is SGHDN and CDR2 is FVKESK in the germline V gene. The germline V and J ends were trimmed by 6 bases and 6 bases, with 15 bases remaining between them. The CDR3 length is 14 residues. CDR3 DNA: TGTGCCAGCAGTTCCCGGGACGCGAGCAATGAGCAGTTCTTC. Translated, it gives CASSSRDASNEQFF. Based on the CDR3 plus reference TRBV14 and TRBJ2-1, the full variable domain is EAGVTQFPSHSVIEKGQTVTLRCDPISGHDNLYWYRRVMGKEIKFLLHFVKESKQDESGMPNNRFLAERTGGTYSTLKVQPAELEDSGVYFCASSSRDASNEQFFGPGTRLTVL.

This clone was seen once. The chain links TRBV27 to TRBJ1-5; D gene ambiguous. The ends were cut back, 6 bases at V and 2 bases at J, with 14 bases in the middle. This CDR3 has 15 residues. CDR1 is MNHEY and CDR2 is SMNVEV in the germline V gene (reference sequence). The CDR3 sequence: CASSPINWGNQPQHF. CDR3 DNA: TGTGCCAGCAGCCCTATCAACTGGGGCAATCAGCCCCAGCATTTT.

The gene calls are TRBV6-2 or TRBV6-3 and TRBJ1-5; D remains ambiguous. Germline V gene sequence: CDR1 MNHEY, CDR2 SVGEGT. The V gene lost 4 bases and the J gene lost 0 bases, with 7 bases spanning the gap. There are 14 residues in the CDR3. The CDR3 nucleotides are TGTGCCAGCAGTTTTGTCCTTAGCAATCAGCCCCAGCATTTT. It specifies CASSFVLSNQPQHF.

Only one count was recorded for this clone. V and J are TRBV11-2 and TRBJ2-7, with 8 bases fitting TRBD1. Germline CDR1 SGHAT, CDR2 FQNNGV. The CDR3 has 15 residues. V lost 5 bases to trimming and J lost 3 bases; unmatched junction nucleotides: 9. In nucleotides, the CDR3 is TGTGCCAGCAGCCAATTAAGACAGGGGCTCTACGAGCAGTACTTC. This encodes CASSQLRQGLYEQYF.

The chain links TRBV10-3 to TRBJ2-7; 7 positions match TRBD1. CDR1 is ENHRY and CDR2 is SYGVKD in the germline V gene. With V trimmed by 4 bases and J by 5 bases, 8 bases remained unmatched. The CDR3 consists of 14 residues. The CDR3: CAISGNDRDHEQYF. The CDR3 nucleotides read TGTGCCATCAGTGGGAACGACAGGGACCACGAGCAGTACTTC.

The chain employs TRBV12-5 and TRBJ2-3, with TRBD2 matching over 15 bases. The CDR3 runs 16 residues. Germline V gene data show CDR1 as LGHNT and CDR2 as FRNRAP. J was trimmed by 5 bases and V by 4 bases; bases with no gene match: 4. DNA for the CDR3: TGTGCTAGTGGTTGGACTAGCGGGGGGGCCGGAGATACGCAGTATTTT. Amino acids: CASGWTSGGAGDTQYF.

The DNA for the CDR3 is TGTGCCAGCAGCCGAAAAGGACAGTGGAGGGATACGCAGTATTTT. Translated: CASSRKGQWRDTQYF. V usage is TRBV11-3 and J usage is TRBJ2-3; D might be TRBD1 (6 bases). The CDR3 totals 15 residues. V was shortened by 5 bases and J by 6 bases, with 18 bases between the two germline ends. Germline V CDR1 and CDR2: SGHNT, YENEEA.

The chain is built from TRBV11-3 and TRBJ2-7; D is unresolved. V lost 6 bases and J 7 bases, leaving 16 bases between the germline ends. CDR3 size: 13 residues. Germline assignment: CDR1 SGHNT and CDR2 YENEEA. The CDR3 bases are TGTGCCAGCAGTTTACCCCTTTTGGGTGAGCAGTACTTC. It yields the protein CASSLPLLGEQYF.

The V call is TRBV11-3, the J call TRBJ2-3, with 15 bases matching TRBD2. The germline CDR1 and CDR2 sequences are SGHNT and YENEEA. CDR3 length: 16 amino acids. The V gene end was trimmed by 5 bases and the J gene end by 7 bases; junction bases not matched to a gene: 7. The DNA of the CDR3 is TGTGCCAGCAGCCCGGGGACTAGCGGGGGGAGGTATACGCAGTATTTT. This gives the protein CASSPGTSGGRYTQYF.

The chain has TRBV7-9 and TRBJ2-1, with 9 bases fitting TRBD2. The CDR3 extends over 15 amino acids. Germline V gene sequence: CDR1 SEHNR, CDR2 FQNEAQ (reference sequence). With V trimmed by 1 base and J by 9 bases, 7 bases remained unmatched. The CDR3 DNA reads TGTGCCAGCAGCTTAGGAATGGTAGCGGGAGTTGAGCAGTTCTTC. This translates into CASSLGMVAGVEQFF.

This rearrangement joins TRBV7-3 to TRBJ2-7, with 8 bases matching TRBD2. The length of the CDR3 is 15 residues. Germline lookup yields CDR1 SGHTA and CDR2 FQGTGA. With 5 bases clipped from V and 2 bases from J, the junction kept 8 bases outside the gene matches. The CDR3 nucleotides read TGTGCCAGCAGCCTATTCGGCGGGAGGACCTACGAGCAGTACTTC. Protein product: CASSLFGGRTYEQYF.

The chain combines TRBV6-5 with TRBJ2-4, with TRBD2 matching 7 bases. With V trimmed by 2 bases and J by 7 bases, 11 bases remained unmatched. Germline V CDR1 and CDR2: MNHEY, SVGAGI. The CDR3 spans 16 residues. The CDR3 protein is CASSYPAVGGGNIQYF. CDR3 in DNA: TGTGCCAGCAGTTACCCAGCTGTCGGGGGAGGGAACATTCAGTACTTC.

The chain links TRBV24-1 to TRBJ2-7; 11 nucleotides line up with TRBD1. Germline-derived CDR1 and CDR2 are KGHDR and SFDVKD. CDR3 size: 17 residues. V was clipped by 4 bases and J by 2 bases; unmatched bases: 9. The CDR3 here is CATSDTEPGQGAYEQYF. CDR3 in DNA: TGTGCCACCAGTGACACAGAACCGGGACAGGGGGCCTACGAGCAGTACTTC.

V and J are TRBV27 and TRBJ2-2; no reliable D call. Germline CDR1 and CDR2: MNHEY and SMNVEV (reference sequence). This CDR3 region has 14 residues. Trimming shortened V by 2 bases and J by 2 bases, and 6 bases separated the two germline ends. CDR3 amino acids: CASSLLTNTGELFF. CDR3 DNA: TGTGCCAGCAGTTTACTAACTAACACCGGGGAGCTGTTTTTT.

The V and J genes are TRBV15 and TRBJ2-7, with D unresolved. There are 13 residues in the CDR3. Trimming took 3 bases from V and 2 from J, leaving 8 bases between them. In germline, CDR1 is LNHNV, CDR2 YYDKDF (reference sequence). CDR3 region: CATSRKKAYEQYF. DNA of the CDR3: TGTGCCACCAGCAGGAAGAAGGCCTACGAGCAGTACTTC.

The count of this clone is one. The CDR3 DNA sequence: TGTGCCAGCAGCTCAAACTACGAGCAGTACTTC. This codes for CASSSNYEQYF. The chain joins TRBV7-2 to TRBJ2-7; D remains unclear. Per germline, CDR1 SGHTA and CDR2 FQGNSA. The CDR3 runs to 11 residues. Trimming cost V 4 bases and J 3 bases, with 4 bases left between them.

This clone was observed once. In the same sample, other DNA sequences code for this CDR3. This chain joins TRBV28 and TRBJ1-6; maybe TRBD1 (5 bases). The germline V gene has CDR1 MDHEN and CDR2 SYDVKM. There are 13 residues in the CDR3. Trimming shortened V by 9 bases and J by 10 bases, and 16 bases separated the two germline ends. The CDR3 region is CASSLSGGSPLHF. CDR3 bases: TGTGCCAGTTCACTAAGCGGGGGGTCACCCCTCCACTTT.

There are a few counts of this clone. The chain recombines TRBV21-1 with TRBJ1-2. TRBV21-1 is a documented pseudogene. CDR3 length: 14 residues. CDR3 coding DNA: TGTGCCAGCAGCAGGGCGAGGGGGGACTATGGCTACACCTTC. It codes for CASSRARGDYGYTF.